One sample yielded the 4 T cell receptor beta chains listed below, sequenced in a study of blood T cells in healthy people across ages. A second roughly 6 to 11 cycle PCR used barcoded and J-beta primers. Each CDR3 protein is one row after TCRdb ran MiXCR on the 5' RACE reads. This table has roughly 680,000 distinct CDR3 sequences, 52% appearing once. Sequencing was done on a sample of blood. Every receptor here comes from an elderly woman in good health.

V gene TRBV2 combines with J gene TRBJ1-5; no clear D. With 5 bases removed from V and 0 bases from J, the gap between germline ends came to 11 bases. There are 15 residues in the CDR3. Looked up from germline, CDR1 is SNHLY and CDR2 is FYNNEI. The CDR3 region has the DNA TGTGCCAGCAGTCGAAACCTGAATAGCAATCAGCCCCAGCATTTT. Translating gives CASSRNLNSNQPQHF.

V gene TRBV5-1 combines with J gene TRBJ2-1, with D uncertain. From germline, CDR1 is SGHRS and CDR2 YFSETQ. The CDR3 runs 14 residues. Trimming removed 3 bases from V and 10 bases from J, with 17 bases in between. The CDR3 DNA follows: TGCGCCAGCAGCTCCTGGGCAGCAAGCTACGAGCAGTTCTTC. Translated: CASSSWAASYEQFF.

This clonotype appeared once. The chain joins TRBV20-1 to TRBJ2-3; 8 nucleotides match TRBD2. The CDR3 spans 15 residues. CDR1 is DFQATT and CDR2 is SNEGSKA in the germline V gene (reference sequence). J gave up 0 bases and V 2 bases, and 4 bases lay outside the gene matches. The CDR3 sequence: CSARLSGTSTDTQYF. DNA of the CDR3: TGCAGTGCTAGACTTAGCGGGACTAGCACAGATACGCAGTATTTT.

With regard to this clonotype: A much larger clone is a single base away; this may be a read error. The chain joins TRBV7-2 to TRBJ2-1, with D possibly being TRBD2 (5 bases). In germline, CDR1 is SGHTA, CDR2 FQGNSA. CDR3 size: 14 residues. Trimming pared 7 bases from V and 4 bases from J, leaving 14 bases between. The CDR3 DNA is TGTGCCAGCACCCCTGGGCGGGCGTACAATGAGCAGTTCTTC. Its protein product is CASTPGRAYNEQFF.